This TCR beta chain was retrieved from a study of blood T cell repertoires in COVID-19 (dated by TCRdb to about 2020). Regarding the study in general: Collaborator samples came from the United States, Italy and Spain and covered acute and convalescent phases of COVID-19. A freely available public database, intended as a resource for researchers studying the immune response to SARS-CoV-2, is where the repertoires were released. The prospective study material was composed of cDNA or gDNA derived from T cells, B-cell-depleted T cells, or PBMCs. Sample metadata almost always included a de-identified subject ID, COVID-19 status, age in years and sex. Samples were obtained from the ongoing ImmuneRACE study (first 160 participants) and from roughly 1,300 subjects provided by 6 global collaborators. The dataset comprised deeply sampled blood TCRbeta repertoires from subjects exposed to, actively infected with, or recovered from COVID-19. Where HLA class I and class II types were available, the types were taken from metadata supplied by the sample provider, not from assay-based typing. Summary of the overall study and its limitations: Clinical and demographic metadata were provided uncurated, with the amount varying by source and participant.

Whole blood was collected in K2EDTA tubes by collaborating institutions according to the institutions' own protocols. Collaborator samples were shipped for TCRbeta analysis as frozen whole blood, isolated PBMCs, or DNA extracted from either sample type. About this clone: The specificity of this receptor is unknown. Base qualities were left out, and no much larger clone turns up one base away.

TCRbeta CDR3 regions were amplified from genomic DNA by means of the immunoSEQ Assay, a bias-controlled multiplex PCR. As for the original processing: The number of nucleated cells in each sample was estimated by amplification of reference gene primers within the assay. Sequence reads were collapsed and filtered to measure the absolute abundance of every unique TCRbeta CDR3 rearrangement. For each sample, productive Simpson clonality was calculated as the square root of Simpson's diversity index across productive rearrangements. TCRdb retrieved this table from immuneACCESS and kept in-frame rearrangements only. Not all clones are present; in checked studies, unresolved V genes account for under half, and no reason is known for the remainder. The D gene and trimming were derived from the DNA, and the V and J assignments and clone size from that table. The sample records around 22,000 clones, about 87% of which are singletons. About 25% of the sample rests with the top ten.

Sequencing was done on a sample of peripheral blood. This receptor was taken from a human donor with active COVID-19. The donor label of this sample is uncertain.

The DNA sequence reads TGTGCCAGTAGTACAAGGACACTAGCGGGAGGGGACACAGATACGCAGTATTTT. Translated, this gives CASSTRTLAGGDTDTQYF. Rearrangement joined TRBV19 to TRBJ2-3, with 13 central nucleotides matching TRBD2. From its cysteine to its phenylalanine, the CDR3 spans 18 amino acids. The read is trimmed to its CDR3 DNA, 54 bases read in frame from base 1. V lost 4 bases and J lost 2 bases, and the count of bases not matched to a germline gene is 9. CDR1 and CDR2 (LNHDA, SQIVND) derive from the germline V gene (reference sequence).